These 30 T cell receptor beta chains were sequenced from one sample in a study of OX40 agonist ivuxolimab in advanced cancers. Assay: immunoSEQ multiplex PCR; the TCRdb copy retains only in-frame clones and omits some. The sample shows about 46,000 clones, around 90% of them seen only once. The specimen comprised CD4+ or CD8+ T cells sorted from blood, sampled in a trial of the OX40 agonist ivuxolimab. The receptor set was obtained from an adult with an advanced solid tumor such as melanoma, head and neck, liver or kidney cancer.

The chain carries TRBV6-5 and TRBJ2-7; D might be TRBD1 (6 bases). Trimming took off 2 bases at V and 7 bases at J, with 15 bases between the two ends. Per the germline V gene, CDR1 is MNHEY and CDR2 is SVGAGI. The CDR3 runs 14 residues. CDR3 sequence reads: CASSYGQGLYEQYF. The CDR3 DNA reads TGTGCCAGCAGTTACGGTCAGGGGCTGTATGAGCAGTACTTC.

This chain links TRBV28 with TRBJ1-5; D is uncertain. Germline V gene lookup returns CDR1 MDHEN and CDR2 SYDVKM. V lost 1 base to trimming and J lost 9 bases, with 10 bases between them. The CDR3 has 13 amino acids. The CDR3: CASSLSAPLPQHF. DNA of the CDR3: TGTGCCAGCAGTTTATCTGCTCCTCTGCCCCAGCATTTT.

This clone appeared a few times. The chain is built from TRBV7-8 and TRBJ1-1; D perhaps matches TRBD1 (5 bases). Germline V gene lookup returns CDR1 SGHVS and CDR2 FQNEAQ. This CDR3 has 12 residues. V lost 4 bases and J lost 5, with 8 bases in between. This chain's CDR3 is CASSSTVTEAFF. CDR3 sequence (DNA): TGTGCCAGCAGCTCGACAGTGACTGAAGCTTTCTTT.

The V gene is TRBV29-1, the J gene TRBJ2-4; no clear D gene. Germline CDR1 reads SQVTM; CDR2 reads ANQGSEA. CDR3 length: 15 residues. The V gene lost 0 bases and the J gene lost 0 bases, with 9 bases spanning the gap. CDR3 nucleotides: TGCAGCGTTGAAGAGGCGGAGACAGCCAAAAACATTCAGTACTTC. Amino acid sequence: CSVEEAETAKNIQYF.

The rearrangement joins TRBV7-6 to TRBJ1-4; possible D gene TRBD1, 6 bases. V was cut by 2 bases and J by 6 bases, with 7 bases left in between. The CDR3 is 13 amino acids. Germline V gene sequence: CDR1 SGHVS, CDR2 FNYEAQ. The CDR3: CASSLQGYEKLFF. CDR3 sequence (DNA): TGTGCCAGCAGCTTACAGGGGTATGAAAAACTGTTTTTT. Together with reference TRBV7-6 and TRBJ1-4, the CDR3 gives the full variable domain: GAGVSQSPRYKVTKRGQDVALRCDPISGHVSLYWYRQALGQGPEFLTYFNYEAQQDKSGLPNDRFSAERPEGSISTLTIQRTEQRDSAMYRCASSLQGYEKLFFGSGTQLSVL.

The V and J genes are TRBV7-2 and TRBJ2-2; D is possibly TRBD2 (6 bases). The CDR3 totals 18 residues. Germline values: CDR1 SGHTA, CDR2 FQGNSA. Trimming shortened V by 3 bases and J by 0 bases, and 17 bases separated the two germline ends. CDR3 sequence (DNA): TGTGCCAGCAGCTTTATCCCCCTAGCGACCGCGAACACCGGGGAGCTGTTTTTT. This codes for CASSFIPLATANTGELFF.

Here the CDR3 DNA reads TGTGCCAGTAGTATGGGCTCCTACAATGAGCAGTTCTTC. This sequence encodes CASSMGSYNEQFF. The chain has TRBV19 and TRBJ2-1; no reliable D call. This CDR3 contains 13 residues. Germline CDR1 and CDR2: LNHDA and SQIVND (reference sequence). V lost 3 bases to trimming and J lost 0 bases, with 3 bases between them.

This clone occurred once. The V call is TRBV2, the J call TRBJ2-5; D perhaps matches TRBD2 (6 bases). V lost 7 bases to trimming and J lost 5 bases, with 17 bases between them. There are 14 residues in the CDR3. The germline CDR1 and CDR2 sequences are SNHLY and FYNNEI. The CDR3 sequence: CASIRSGTGETQYF. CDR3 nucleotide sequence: TGTGCCAGCATCCGTAGCGGAACCGGGGAGACCCAGTACTTC. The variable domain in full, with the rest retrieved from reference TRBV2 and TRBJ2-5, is EPEVTQTPSHQVTQMGQEVILRCVPISNHLYFYWYRQILGQKVEFLVSFYNNEISEKSEIFDDQFSVERPDGSNFTLKIRSTKLEDSAMYFCASIRSGTGETQYFGPGTRLLVL.

CDR3 nucleotides: TGTGCCAGCAGCTTAGGGGGGACTGCCACAGATACGCAGTATTTT. This translates into CASSLGGTATDTQYF. The chain carries TRBV7-9 and TRBJ2-3; D possibly corresponds to TRBD2 (6 bases). V dropped 1 base and J dropped 2 bases, with 10 bases sitting between them. Germline CDR1 reads SEHNR; CDR2 reads FQNEAQ (reference sequence). This CDR3 region has 15 residues.

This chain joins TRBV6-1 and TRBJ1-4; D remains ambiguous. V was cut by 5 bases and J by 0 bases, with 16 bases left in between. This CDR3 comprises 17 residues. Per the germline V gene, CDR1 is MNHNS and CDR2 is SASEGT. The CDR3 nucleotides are TGTGCCAGCAGTCAAGAATACTTCACTGCAACTAATGAAAAACTGTTTTTT. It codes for CASSQEYFTATNEKLFF.

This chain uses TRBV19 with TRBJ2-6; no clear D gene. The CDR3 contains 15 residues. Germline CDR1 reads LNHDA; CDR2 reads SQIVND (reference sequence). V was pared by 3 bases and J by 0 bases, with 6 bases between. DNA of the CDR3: TGTGCCAGTAGTATTGGCAGCTCTGGGGCCAACGTCCTGACTTTC. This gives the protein CASSIGSSGANVLTF. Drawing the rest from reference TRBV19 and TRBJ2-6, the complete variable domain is DGGITQSPKYLFRKEGQNVTLSCEQNLNHDAMYWYRQDPGQGLRLIYYSQIVNDFQKGDIAEGYSVSREKKESFPLTVTSAQKNPTAFYLCASSIGSSGANVLTFGAGSRLTVL.

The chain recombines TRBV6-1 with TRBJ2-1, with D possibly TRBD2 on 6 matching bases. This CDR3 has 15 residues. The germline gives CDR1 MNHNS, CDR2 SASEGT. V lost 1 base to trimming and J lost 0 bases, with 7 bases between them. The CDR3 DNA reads TGTGCCAGCAGTGAAGTTAGCGGCTCCTACAATGAGCAGTTCTTC. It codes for CASSEVSGSYNEQFF.

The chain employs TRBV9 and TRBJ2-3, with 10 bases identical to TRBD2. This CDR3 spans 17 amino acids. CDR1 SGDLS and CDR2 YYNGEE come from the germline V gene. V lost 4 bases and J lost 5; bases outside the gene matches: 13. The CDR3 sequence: CASSPGRTSGKGDTQYF. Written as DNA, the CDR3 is TGTGCCAGCAGCCCCGGGAGGACTAGCGGCAAGGGAGATACGCAGTATTTT. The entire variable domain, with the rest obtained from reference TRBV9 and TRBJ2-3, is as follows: DSGVTQTPKHLITATGQRVTLRCSPRSGDLSVYWYQQSLDQGLQFLIQYYNGEERAKGNILERFSAQQFPDLHSELNLSSLELGDSALYFCASSPGRTSGKGDTQYFGPGTRLTVL.

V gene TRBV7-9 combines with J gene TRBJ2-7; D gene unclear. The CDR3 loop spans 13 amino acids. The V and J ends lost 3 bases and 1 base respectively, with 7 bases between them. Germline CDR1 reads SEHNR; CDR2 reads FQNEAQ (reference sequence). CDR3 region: CASSFPGSYEQYV. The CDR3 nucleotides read TGTGCCAGCAGCTTCCCCGGGTCCTACGAGCAGTACGTC.

The CDR3 coding sequence is TGTGCCAGTAGTATAGTCGGGGTTGGCAATCAGCCCCAGCATTTT. Its protein is CASSIVGVGNQPQHF. The chain employs TRBV19 and TRBJ1-5, with D unclear. The CDR3 is 15 residues long. Per the germline V gene, CDR1 is LNHDA and CDR2 is SQIVND (reference sequence). The germline V and J ends were trimmed by 1 base and 2 bases, with 9 bases remaining between them.

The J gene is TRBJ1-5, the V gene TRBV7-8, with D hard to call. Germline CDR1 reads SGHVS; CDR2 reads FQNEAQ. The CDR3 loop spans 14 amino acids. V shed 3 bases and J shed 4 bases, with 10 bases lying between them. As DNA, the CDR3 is TGTGCCAGCAGCTTTTCTTCGGGGAATCAGCCCCAGCATTTT. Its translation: CASSFSSGNQPQHF.

The CDR3 nucleotides are TGTGCCAGCAGTTACCAACTGGACAGGGAGGCTGAAGCTTTCTTT. It codes for CASSYQLDREAEAFF. This rearrangement joins TRBV6-5 to TRBJ1-1, with 8 bases fitting TRBD1. This CDR3 has 15 residues. Germline V gives CDR1 MNHEY, CDR2 SVGAGI. With V trimmed by 2 bases and J by 6 bases, 8 bases remained unmatched.

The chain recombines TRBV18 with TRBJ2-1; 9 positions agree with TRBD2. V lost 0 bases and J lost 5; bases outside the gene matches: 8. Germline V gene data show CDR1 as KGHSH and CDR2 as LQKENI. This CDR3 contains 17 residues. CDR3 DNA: TGTGCCAGCTCACCACCGTCTACGACTAGCGGCGACAATGAGCAGTTCTTC. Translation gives CASSPPSTTSGDNEQFF.

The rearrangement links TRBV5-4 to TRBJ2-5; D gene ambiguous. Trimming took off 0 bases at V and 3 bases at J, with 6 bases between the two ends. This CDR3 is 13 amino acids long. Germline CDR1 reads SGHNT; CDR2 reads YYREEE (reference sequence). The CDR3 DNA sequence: TGTGCCAGCAGCTTGGTGCTGGAAGAGACCCAGTACTTC. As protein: CASSLVLEETQYF.

The CDR3 nucleotides read TGTGCCAGCAGTTTAAGGGGCCGGGAGTATGGCTACACCTTC. Amino acids: CASSLRGREYGYTF. The chain uses TRBV27 and TRBJ1-2, with D possibly being TRBD1 (5 bases). The CDR3 is made up of 14 amino acids. Trimming removed 2 bases from V and 5 bases from J, with 12 bases in between. CDR1 and CDR2 (germline): MNHEY, SMNVEV (reference sequence).

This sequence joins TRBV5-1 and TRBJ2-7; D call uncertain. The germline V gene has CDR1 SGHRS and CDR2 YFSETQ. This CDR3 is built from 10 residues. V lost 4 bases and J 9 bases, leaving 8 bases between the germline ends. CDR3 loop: CASSPAGQYF. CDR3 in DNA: TGCGCCAGCAGCCCCGCCGGGCAGTACTTC.

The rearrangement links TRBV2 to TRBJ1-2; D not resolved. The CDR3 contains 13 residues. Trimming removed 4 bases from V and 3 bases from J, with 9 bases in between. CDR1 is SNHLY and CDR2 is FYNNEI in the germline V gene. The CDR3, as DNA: TGTGCCAGCAGTGGTATGGTTGACTATGGCTACACCTTC. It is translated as CASSGMVDYGYTF.

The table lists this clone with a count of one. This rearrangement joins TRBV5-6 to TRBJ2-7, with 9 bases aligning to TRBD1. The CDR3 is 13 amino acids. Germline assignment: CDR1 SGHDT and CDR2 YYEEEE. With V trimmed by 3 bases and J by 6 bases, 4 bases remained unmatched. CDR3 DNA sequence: TGTGCCAGCAGCTGGGACAGGGTAGGCGAGCAGTACTTC. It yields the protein CASSWDRVGEQYF.

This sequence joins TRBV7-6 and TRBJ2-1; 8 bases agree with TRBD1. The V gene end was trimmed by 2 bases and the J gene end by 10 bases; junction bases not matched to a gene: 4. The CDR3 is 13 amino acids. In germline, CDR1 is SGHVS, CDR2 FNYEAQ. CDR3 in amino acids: CASSLFSGGEQFF. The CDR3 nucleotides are TGTGCCAGCAGCTTATTTTCAGGGGGCGAGCAGTTCTTC.

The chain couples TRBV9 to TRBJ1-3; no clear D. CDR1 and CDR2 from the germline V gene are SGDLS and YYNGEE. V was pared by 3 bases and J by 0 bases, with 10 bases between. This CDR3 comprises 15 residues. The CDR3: CASSAPQSSGNTIYF. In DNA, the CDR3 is TGTGCCAGCAGCGCCCCACAGAGCTCTGGAAACACCATATATTTT.

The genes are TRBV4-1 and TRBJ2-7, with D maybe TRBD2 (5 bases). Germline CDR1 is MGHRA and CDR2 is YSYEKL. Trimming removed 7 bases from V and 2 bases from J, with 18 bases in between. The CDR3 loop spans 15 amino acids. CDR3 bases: TGCGCCAGCACCCCCACGGCCAGCGGTACCTACGAGCAGTACTTC. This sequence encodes CASTPTASGTYEQYF.

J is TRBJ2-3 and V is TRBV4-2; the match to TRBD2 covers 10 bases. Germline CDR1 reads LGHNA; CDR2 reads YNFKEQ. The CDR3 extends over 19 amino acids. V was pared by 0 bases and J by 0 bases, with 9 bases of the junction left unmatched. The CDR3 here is CASSQDPSGRAYSTDTQYF. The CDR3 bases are TGTGCCAGCAGCCAAGATCCCAGCGGGAGGGCCTATAGCACAGATACGCAGTATTTT.

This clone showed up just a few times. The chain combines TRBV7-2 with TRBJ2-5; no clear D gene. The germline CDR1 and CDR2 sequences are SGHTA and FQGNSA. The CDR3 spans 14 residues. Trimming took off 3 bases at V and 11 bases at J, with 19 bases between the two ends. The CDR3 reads CASSFLAPFPPQYF. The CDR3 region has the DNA TGTGCCAGCAGCTTTCTCGCGCCTTTTCCGCCTCAGTACTTC. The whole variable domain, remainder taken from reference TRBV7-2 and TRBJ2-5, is GAGVSQSPSNKVTEKGKDVELRCDPISGHTALYWYRQSLGQGLEFLIYFQGNSAPDKSGLPSDRFSAERTGGSVSTLTIQRTQQEDSAVYLCASSFLAPFPPQYFGPGTRLLVL.

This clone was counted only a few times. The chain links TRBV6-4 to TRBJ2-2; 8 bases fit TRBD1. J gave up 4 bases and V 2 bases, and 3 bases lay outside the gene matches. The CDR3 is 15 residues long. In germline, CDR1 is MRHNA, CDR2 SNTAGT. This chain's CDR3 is CASSDGQGGTGELFF. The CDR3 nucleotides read TGTGCCAGCAGTGACGGACAGGGAGGCACCGGGGAGCTGTTTTTT.

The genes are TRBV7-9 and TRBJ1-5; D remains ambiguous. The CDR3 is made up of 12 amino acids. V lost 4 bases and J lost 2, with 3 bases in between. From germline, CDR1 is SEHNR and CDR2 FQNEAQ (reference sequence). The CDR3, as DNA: TGTGCCAGCAGCTGGGGCAATCAGCCCCAGCATTTT. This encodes CASSWGNQPQHF.